Listed below are T cell receptor beta chains from one sample, sequenced in a study of technical replicates of blood from a few donors. TCRdb keeps only in-frame clones here, not all; method: immunoSEQ multiplex PCR. Of more than 65,000 clones listed, around 91% are singletons. Source material: T cells isolated from PBMCs. Receptors were obtained from a human donor in good health. Some clones in this sample may be carry-over from other donors' samples. Each CDR3 is given with its conserved first and last residue. The D gene is left open where the match is weak. Only some rows state a clone size, as once, few, many or a class for expanded clones.

D gene,clone size,J gene,V gene,CDR3 protein,CDR3 DNA
-,-,TRBJ1-5,TRBV18,CASSPPGGGQPQHF,TGTGCCAGCTCACCACCGGGAGGGGGGCAGCCCCAGCATTTT
TRBD2,-,TRBJ2-7,TRBV5-3,CARSPRLAEPYEQYF,TGTGCCAGAAGCCCCAGACTAGCGGAACCCTACGAGCAGTACTTC
TRBD2,-,TRBJ2-3,TRBV11-2,CASSSGSTDTQYF,TGTGCCAGCAGTAGCGGGAGCACAGATACGCAGTATTTT
-,-,TRBJ2-7,TRBV20-1,CSARREEQYF,TGCAGTGCTAGAAGAGAGGAGCAGTACTTC
TRBD1,-,TRBJ1-1,TRBV27,CASSDAGTGGTEAFF,TGTGCCAGCAGTGACGCCGGGACAGGGGGCACTGAAGCTTTCTTT
-,-,TRBJ2-5,TRBV5-1,CASSLERYQETQYF,TGCGCCAGCAGCTTAGAGAGGTACCAAGAGACCCAGTACTTC
-,-,TRBJ1-2,TRBV27,CASRPSRTPTFGYTF,TGTGCCAGCAGACCATCTAGGACTCCCACCTTTGGCTACACCTTC
-,-,TRBJ1-1,TRBV19,CASSTTPYGNTEAFF,TGTGCCAGTAGTACCACCCCCTACGGGAACACTGAAGCTTTCTTT
TRBD2,-,TRBJ2-1,TRBV7-8,CASSLKRENPYNEQFF,TGTGCCAGCAGCTTGAAGCGGGAGAATCCCTACAATGAGCAGTTCTTC
-,-,TRBJ1-4,TRBV2,CASTNAQEKLFF,TGTGCCAGCACGAACGCCCAGGAAAAACTGTTTTTT
TRBD1,-,TRBJ2-7,TRBV19,CASSDHPGQVYEQYF,TGTGCCAGTAGTGATCATCCGGGACAGGTCTACGAGCAGTACTTC
-,once,TRBJ1-3,TRBV7-6,CASSPTGGAGNTIYF,TGTGCCAGCAGCCCTACGGGGGGGGCTGGAAACACCATATATTTT
TRBD1,-,TRBJ1-1,TRBV7-2,CASSGTGRTEAFF,TGTGCCAGCAGCGGGACAGGGCGGACTGAAGCTTTCTTT
-,-,TRBJ2-1,TRBV7-6,CASSSAEELHNEQFF,TGTGCCAGCAGCTCCGCCGAAGAGCTCCACAATGAGCAGTTCTTC
TRBD1,-,TRBJ2-3,TRBV27,CASIGQGTDTQYF,TGTGCCAGCATCGGACAGGGCACAGATACGCAGTATTTT
-,-,TRBJ1-3,TRBV10-1,CASSPGPSGNTIYF,TGCGCCAGCAGTCCAGGGCCCTCTGGAAACACCATATATTTT
TRBD2,once,TRBJ2-2,TRBV15,CATSRSTSGRAINTGELFF,TGTGCCACCAGCAGATCGACTAGCGGGAGGGCCATTAACACCGGGGAGCTGTTTTTT
TRBD1,-,TRBJ1-3,TRBV5-6,CASSFAGQGRNTIYF,TGTGCCAGCAGCTTCGCAGGACAGGGGAGAAACACCATATATTTT
TRBD2,-,TRBJ2-1,TRBV5-1,CASSLGLAGEDEQFF,TGCGCCAGCAGCTTGGGACTAGCGGGAGAGGATGAGCAGTTCTTC
TRBD1,-,TRBJ2-5,TRBV5-1,CASSLEGGTQETQYF,TGCGCCAGCAGCTTGGAAGGGGGCACCCAAGAGACCCAGTACTTC
-,-,TRBJ2-1,TRBV6-1,CASSEISGLYNEQFF,TGTGCCAGCAGTGAGATAAGCGGGTTATACAATGAGCAGTTCTTC
-,-,TRBJ2-4,TRBV2,CASSEQWSELAKNIQYF,TGTGCCAGCAGTGAGCAGTGGAGCGAACTAGCCAAAAACATTCAGTACTTC
TRBD2,-,TRBJ2-3,TRBV5-8,CASSSGLAGGPGTDTQYF,TGTGCCAGCAGCTCCGGACTAGCGGGAGGGCCAGGCACAGATACGCAGTATTTT
TRBD2,-,TRBJ2-5,TRBV7-9,CASSLEGLAVKETQYF,TGTGCCAGCAGCTTAGAGGGACTAGCGGTGAAAGAGACCCAGTACTTC
TRBD1,few,TRBJ2-3,TRBV6-4,CASSGTGGTDTQYF,TGTGCCAGCAGTGGGACAGGGGGCACAGATACGCAGTATTTT
-,-,TRBJ1-1,TRBV7-9,CASSWTDSEAFF,TGTGCCAGCAGCTGGACAGACAGTGAAGCTTTCTTT
TRBD1,-,TRBJ2-1,TRBV28,CASSSRQGAYNEQFF,TGTGCCAGCAGTTCGCGACAGGGGGCCTACAATGAGCAGTTCTTC
-,once,TRBJ1-2,TRBV5-1,CASRLEEYGYTF,TGCGCCAGCAGGTTAGAGGAGTATGGCTACACCTTC
-,-,TRBJ1-1,TRBV30,CAWIQTEAFF,TGTGCCTGGATACAGACAGAGGCTTTCTTT
TRBD1,-,TRBJ2-1,TRBV28,CASSQTGPSYNEQFF,TGTGCCAGCAGTCAGACAGGGCCCTCCTACAATGAGCAGTTCTTC
-,-,TRBJ1-2,TRBV27,CASSLSGELYGYTF,TGTGCCAGCAGTTTATCTGGGGAGCTCTATGGCTACACCTTC
TRBD2,-,TRBJ2-1,TRBV5-1,CASSLGLAGGNEQFF,TGCGCCAGCAGCTTGGGGCTAGCGGGAGGTAATGAGCAGTTCTTC
TRBD1,-,TRBJ1-1,TRBV19,CASSSSDRGHTEAFF,TGTGCCAGTAGTTCTTCGGACAGGGGTCACACTGAAGCTTTCTTT
TRBD2,-,TRBJ2-1,TRBV30,CAWRSGGAYNEQFF,TGTGCCTGGAGATCCGGGGGGGCCTACAATGAGCAGTTCTTC
TRBD2,-,TRBJ2-3,TRBV14,CASSQKRLAGGTDTQYF,TGTGCCAGCAGCCAAAAACGGCTAGCGGGAGGCACAGATACGCAGTATTTT
TRBD2,few,TRBJ2-1,TRBV7-9,CASSYSRLAGHYNEQFF,TGTGCCAGCAGCTATTCCCGACTAGCGGGGCATTACAATGAGCAGTTCTTC
TRBD1,-,TRBJ2-7,TRBV11-2,CASSLVGTGNFYEQYF,TGTGCCAGCAGCTTAGTAGGGACAGGGAATTTTTACGAGCAGTACTTC
-,-,TRBJ1-3,TRBV11-2,CASSLVVRGSGNTIYF,TGTGCCAGCAGCTTAGTGGTCAGGGGTTCGGGAAACACCATATATTTT
TRBD1,-,TRBJ2-7,TRBV5-1,CASSLNMPGQGSYEQYF,TGCGCCAGCAGCTTAAATATGCCGGGACAGGGGTCCTACGAGCAGTACTTC